These 13 T cell receptor beta chains share one sample of origin, sequenced in a study of blood T cell repertoires in COVID-19. Libraries were prepared by immunoSEQ multiplex PCR; TCRdb keeps only in-frame clonotypes and omits some of them. Of approximately 100,000 clones listed, over 75% are singletons. Sequenced material: peripheral blood. These receptors were taken from a human donor in a cohort sampled during active COVID-19.

The chain carries TRBV27 and TRBJ2-4, with 8 bases identical to TRBD1. From germline, CDR1 is MNHEY and CDR2 SMNVEV (reference sequence). The V gene end was trimmed by 6 bases and the J gene end by 7 bases; junction bases not matched to a gene: 11. This CDR3 is 15 amino acids long. CDR3 in DNA: TGTGCCAGCAGCATACAGGGGGTGGTGGGGAACATTCAGTACTTC. It translates to CASSIQGVVGNIQYF.

This clone was counted a single time. This sequence joins TRBV13 and TRBJ2-7, with D tentatively TRBD1 (6 bases). V shed 3 bases and J shed 0 bases, with 9 bases lying between them. Germline V lookup: CDR1 PRHDT, CDR2 FYEKMQ (reference sequence). The CDR3 extends over 14 amino acids. CDR3 DNA sequence: TGTGCCAGCAGCTTCGGACAGAGCTCCTACGAGCAGTACTTC. It specifies CASSFGQSSYEQYF.

V is TRBV29-1 and J is TRBJ1-4, with D unresolved. V lost 2 bases and J lost 6, with 13 bases in between. Germline V gene data show CDR1 as SQVTM and CDR2 as ANQGSEA. This CDR3 spans 14 amino acids. CDR3 sequence reads: CSVERREGDEKLFF. For the CDR3, the DNA is TGCAGCGTTGAAAGGAGGGAGGGTGATGAAAAACTGTTTTTT. The entire variable domain, with the rest obtained from reference TRBV29-1 and TRBJ1-4, is as follows: SAVISQKPSRDICQRGTSLTIQCQVDSQVTMMFWYRQQPGQSLTLIATANQGSEATYESGFVIDKFPISRPNLTFSTLTVSNMSPEDSSIYLCSVERREGDEKLFFGSGTQLSVL.

The chain is built from TRBV19 and TRBJ1-3, with D possibly being TRBD1 (5 bases). Trimming removed 5 bases from V and 4 bases from J, with 9 bases in between. Germline V gene lookup returns CDR1 LNHDA and CDR2 SQIVND (reference sequence). The CDR3 length is 13 residues. Written as DNA, the CDR3 is TGTGCCAGTAGTGACAGCCACGGAAACACCATATATTTT. It codes for CASSDSHGNTIYF. Full variable domain (rest looked up from reference TRBV19 and TRBJ1-3): DGGITQSPKYLFRKEGQNVTLSCEQNLNHDAMYWYRQDPGQGLRLIYYSQIVNDFQKGDIAEGYSVSREKKESFPLTVTSAQKNPTAFYLCASSDSHGNTIYFGEGSWLTVV.

About this clone itself: The junction does not match germline at one end; this may be a read error. The genes are TRBV24-1 and TRBJ2-1; 7 bases align to TRBD1. Germline CDR1 KGHDR, CDR2 SFDVKD. The length of the CDR3 is 15 residues. CDR3 sequence (DNA): TGTGCCACCAGTGAGACAGGGTTGGGTCACAATAAGCAGTTCTTC. The encoded protein is CATSETGLGHNKQFF.

The chain joins TRBV7-6 to TRBJ2-1; 8 bases are a match to TRBD1. With V trimmed by 1 base and J by 2 bases, 1 base remained unmatched. This CDR3 spans 15 amino acids. Germline assignment: CDR1 SGHVS and CDR2 FNYEAQ. CDR3 DNA: TGTGCCAGCAGCTTAGGGACAGGGACCTACAATGAGCAGTTCTTC. Residues: CASSLGTGTYNEQFF.

In DNA, the CDR3 is TGTGCCAGCAGTTACAGTCGAACCAAATTCGACAGTAGCAATCAGCCCCAGCATTTT. It is translated as CASSYSRTKFDSSNQPQHF. The chain has TRBV6-2 or TRBV6-3 and TRBJ1-5, with D possibly TRBD1 on 5 matching bases. Germline V gene lookup returns CDR1 MNHEY and CDR2 SVGEGT. The V gene lost 2 bases and the J gene lost 0 bases, with 20 bases spanning the gap. This CDR3 spans 19 amino acids.

This chain joins TRBV2 and TRBJ1-3; D remains unclear. The CDR3 is 13 amino acids. The germline V and J ends were trimmed by 6 bases and 1 base, with 7 bases remaining between them. CDR1 SNHLY and CDR2 FYNNEI come from the germline V gene. In DNA, the CDR3 is TGTGCCAGCAGCGTCGGGTCTGGAAACACCATATATTTT. As protein: CASSVGSGNTIYF.

The chain has TRBV7-9 and TRBJ2-5; the D gene is possibly TRBD1 (6 bases). V shed 6 bases and J shed 1 base, with 15 bases lying between them. This CDR3 has 15 amino acids. Germline CDR1 is SEHNR and CDR2 is FQNEAQ (reference sequence). This chain's CDR3 is CASSQIDRRQETQYF. The CDR3, as DNA: TGTGCCAGCAGTCAGATCGACAGGCGCCAAGAGACCCAGTACTTC.

Notes on this clone: The same CDR3 arises from other DNA sequences in this sample as well. The gene calls are TRBV18 and TRBJ2-5; D not resolved. CDR1 is KGHSH, CDR2 LQKENI, per germline. Trimming pared 2 bases from V and 1 base from J, leaving 5 bases between. The CDR3 contains 13 residues. The CDR3 DNA is TGTGCCAGCTCACCAGGCGGCCAAGAGACCCAGTACTTC. Translating it yields CASSPGGQETQYF. The variable domain in full, with the rest retrieved from reference TRBV18 and TRBJ2-5, is NAGVMQNPRHLVRRRGQEARLRCSPMKGHSHVYWYRQLPEEGLKFMVYLQKENIIDESGMPKERFSAEFPKEGPSILRIQQVVRGDSAAYFCASSPGGQETQYFGPGTRLLVL.

This clone was found a few times. The J gene is TRBJ2-6, the V gene TRBV19, with 8 bases lining up with TRBD1. CDR3 length: 18 amino acids. V shed 6 bases and J 1 base; nucleotides not matched to a gene: 11. Looked up from germline, CDR1 is LNHDA and CDR2 is SQIVND (reference sequence). CDR3 protein: CASSQLPGQASGANVLTF. In nucleotides, the CDR3 is TGTGCCAGTAGCCAACTCCCGGGACAGGCGTCTGGGGCCAACGTCCTGACTTTC.

The genes are TRBV14 and TRBJ2-3; no definite D call. CDR3 length equals 15 residues. Germline values: CDR1 SGHDN, CDR2 FVKESK. V lost 0 bases and J 1 base, leaving 8 bases between the germline ends. Here the CDR3 DNA reads TGTGCCAGCAGCCAAGACTGGGCGCGCACAGATACGCAGTATTTT. Translated: CASSQDWARTDTQYF.

This chain joins TRBV6-1 and TRBJ2-3; TRBD2 might be the D (5 bases). CDR1 and CDR2 (germline): MNHNS, SASEGT. The CDR3 covers 19 residues. The germline V and J ends were trimmed by 1 base and 2 bases, with 22 bases remaining between them. This CDR3 is CASSEVILDSVADTDTQYF. The CDR3 bases are TGTGCCAGCAGTGAAGTTATTCTGGACTCAGTAGCTGACACAGATACGCAGTATTTT.